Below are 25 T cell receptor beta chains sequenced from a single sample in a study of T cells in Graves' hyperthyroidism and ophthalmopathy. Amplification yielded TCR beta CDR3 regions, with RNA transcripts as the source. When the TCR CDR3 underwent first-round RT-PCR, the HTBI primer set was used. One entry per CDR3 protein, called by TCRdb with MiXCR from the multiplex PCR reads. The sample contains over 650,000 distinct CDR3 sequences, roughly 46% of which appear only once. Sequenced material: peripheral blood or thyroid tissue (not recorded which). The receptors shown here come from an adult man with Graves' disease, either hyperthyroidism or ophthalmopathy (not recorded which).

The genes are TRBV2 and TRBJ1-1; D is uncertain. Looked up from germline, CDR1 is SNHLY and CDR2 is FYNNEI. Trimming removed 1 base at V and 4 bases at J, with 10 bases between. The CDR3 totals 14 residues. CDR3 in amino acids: CASSEGQAGTEAFF. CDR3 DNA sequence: TGTGCCAGCAGTGAAGGGCAGGCAGGCACTGAAGCTTTCTTT.

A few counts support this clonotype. The CDR3 bases are TGCAGTGCTAGAGCAGGGGGGCCGACGTTTCAGCCCCAGCATTTT. Residues: CSARAGGPTFQPQHF. The chain has TRBV20-1 and TRBJ1-5; 7 positions match TRBD1. The CDR3 extends over 15 amino acids. The germline V gene encodes CDR1 DFQATT and CDR2 SNEGSKA (reference sequence). The J segment lost 6 bases and the V segment lost 1 base, leaving 9 bases of the junction unmatched.

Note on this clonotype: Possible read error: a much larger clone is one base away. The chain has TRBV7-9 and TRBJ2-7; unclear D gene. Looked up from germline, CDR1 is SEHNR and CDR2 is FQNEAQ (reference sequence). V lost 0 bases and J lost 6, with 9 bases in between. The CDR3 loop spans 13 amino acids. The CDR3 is CASSLATCAEQYF. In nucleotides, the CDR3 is TGTGCCAGCAGCTTAGCGACATGCGCCGAGCAGTACTTC.

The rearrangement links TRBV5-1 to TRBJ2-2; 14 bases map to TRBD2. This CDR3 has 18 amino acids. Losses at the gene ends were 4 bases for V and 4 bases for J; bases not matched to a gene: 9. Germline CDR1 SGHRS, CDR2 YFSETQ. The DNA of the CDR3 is TGCGCCAGCAGCAGGGGACTAGCGGGGGCTAAAATCACCGGGGAGCTGTTTTTT. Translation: CASSRGLAGAKITGELFF.

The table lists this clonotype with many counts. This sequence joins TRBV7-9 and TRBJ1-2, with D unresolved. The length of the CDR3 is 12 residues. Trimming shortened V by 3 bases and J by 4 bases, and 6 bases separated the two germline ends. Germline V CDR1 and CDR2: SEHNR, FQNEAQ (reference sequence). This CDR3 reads CASSLSGYGYTF. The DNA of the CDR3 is TGTGCCAGCAGCTTGTCGGGCTATGGCTACACCTTC.

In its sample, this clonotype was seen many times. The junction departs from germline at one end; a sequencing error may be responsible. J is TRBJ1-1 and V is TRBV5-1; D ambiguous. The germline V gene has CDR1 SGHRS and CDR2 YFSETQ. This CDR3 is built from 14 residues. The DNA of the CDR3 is TGTGCCAGCAGCTTAGCTTCGGGGAACACTGAAGCTTTCTTT. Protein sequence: CASSLASGNTEAFF.

CDR3 nucleotides: TGTGCCAGCAGTTTTCTCTATCAGCACAGTAACACTGAAGCTTTCTTT. Translating gives CASSFLYQHSNTEAFF. V gene TRBV12-3 or TRBV12-4 combines with J gene TRBJ1-1; D gene uncertain. The CDR3 consists of 16 residues. V dropped 3 bases and J dropped 2 bases, with 16 bases sitting between them.

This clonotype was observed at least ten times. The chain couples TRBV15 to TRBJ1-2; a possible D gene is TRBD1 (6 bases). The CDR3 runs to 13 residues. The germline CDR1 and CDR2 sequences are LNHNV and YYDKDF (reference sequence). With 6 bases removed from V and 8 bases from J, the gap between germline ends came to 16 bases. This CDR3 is CATSHAQGLGYTF. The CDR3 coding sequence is TGTGCCACCAGTCACGCACAGGGTCTCGGCTACACCTTC.

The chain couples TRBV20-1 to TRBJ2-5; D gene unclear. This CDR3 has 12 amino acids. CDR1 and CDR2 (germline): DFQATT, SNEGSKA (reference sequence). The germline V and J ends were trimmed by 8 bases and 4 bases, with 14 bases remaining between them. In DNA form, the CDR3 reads TGCAGTCCTGACACCCGAGTAGAGACCCAGTACTTC. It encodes CSPDTRVETQYF.

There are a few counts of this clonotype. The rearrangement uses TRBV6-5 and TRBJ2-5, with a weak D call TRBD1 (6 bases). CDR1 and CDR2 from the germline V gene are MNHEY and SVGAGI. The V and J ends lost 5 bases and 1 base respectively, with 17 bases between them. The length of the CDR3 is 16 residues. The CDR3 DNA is TGTGCCAGCAGTAAGGGGACCCCGGACAGCCAAGAGACCCAGTACTTC. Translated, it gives CASSKGTPDSQETQYF.

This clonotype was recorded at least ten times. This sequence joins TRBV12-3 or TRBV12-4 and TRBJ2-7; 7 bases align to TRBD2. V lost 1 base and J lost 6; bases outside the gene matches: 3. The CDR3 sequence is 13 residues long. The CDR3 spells CASSLGQRGEQYF. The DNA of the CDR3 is TGTGCCAGCAGTTTAGGACAGCGGGGCGAGCAGTACTTC.

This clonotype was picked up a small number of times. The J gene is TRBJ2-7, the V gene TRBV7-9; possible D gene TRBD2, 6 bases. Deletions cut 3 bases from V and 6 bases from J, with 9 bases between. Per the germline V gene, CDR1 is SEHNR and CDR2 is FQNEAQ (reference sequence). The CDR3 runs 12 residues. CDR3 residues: CASSLRGVEQYF. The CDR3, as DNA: TGTGCCAGCAGCTTGCGGGGCGTCGAGCAGTACTTC.

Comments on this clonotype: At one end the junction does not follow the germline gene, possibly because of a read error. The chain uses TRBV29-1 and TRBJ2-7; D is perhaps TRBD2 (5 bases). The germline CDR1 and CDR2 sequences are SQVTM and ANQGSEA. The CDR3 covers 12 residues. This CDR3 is CSVEEGTGELYF. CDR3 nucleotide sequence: TGCAGCGTTGAAGAGGGCACCGGGGAGCTGTACTTC.

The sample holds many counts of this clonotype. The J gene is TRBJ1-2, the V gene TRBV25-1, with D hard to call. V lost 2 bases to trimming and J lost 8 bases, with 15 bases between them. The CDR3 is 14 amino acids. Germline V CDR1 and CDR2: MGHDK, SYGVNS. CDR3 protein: CASSEPGPPVGYTF. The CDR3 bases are TGTGCCAGCAGTGAACCAGGCCCACCTGTGGGCTACACCTTC.

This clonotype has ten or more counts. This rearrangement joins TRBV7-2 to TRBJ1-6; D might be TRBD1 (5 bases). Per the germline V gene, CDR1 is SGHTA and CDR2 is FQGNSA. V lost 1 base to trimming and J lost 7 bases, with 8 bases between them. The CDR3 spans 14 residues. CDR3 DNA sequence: TGTGCCAGCAGCTTAGGAGGGGCGAATTCACCCCTCCACTTT. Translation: CASSLGGANSPLHF. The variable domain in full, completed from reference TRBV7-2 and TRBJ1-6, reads GAGVSQSPSNKVTEKGKDVELRCDPISGHTALYWYRQSLGQGLEFLIYFQGNSAPDKSGLPSDRFSAERTGGSVSTLTIQRTQQEDSAVYLCASSLGGANSPLHFGNGTRLTVT.

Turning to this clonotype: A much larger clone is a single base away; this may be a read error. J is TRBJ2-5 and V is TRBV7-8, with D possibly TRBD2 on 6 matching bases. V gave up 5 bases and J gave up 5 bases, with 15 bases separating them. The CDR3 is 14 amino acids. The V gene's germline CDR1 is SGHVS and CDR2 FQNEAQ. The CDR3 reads CASSVWGAGETQYF. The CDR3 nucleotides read TGTGCCAGCAGCGTATGGGGTGCGGGGGAGACCCAGTACTTC.

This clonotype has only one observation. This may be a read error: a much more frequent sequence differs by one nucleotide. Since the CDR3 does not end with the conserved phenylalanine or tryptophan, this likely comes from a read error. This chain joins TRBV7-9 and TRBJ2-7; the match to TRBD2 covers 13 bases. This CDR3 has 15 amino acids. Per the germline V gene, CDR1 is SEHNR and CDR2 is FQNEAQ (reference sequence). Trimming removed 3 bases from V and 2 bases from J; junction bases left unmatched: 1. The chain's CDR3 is CASSLGLAGTYEQYL. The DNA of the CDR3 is TGTGCCAGCAGCTTGGGACTAGCGGGGACCTACGAGCAGTACCTC.

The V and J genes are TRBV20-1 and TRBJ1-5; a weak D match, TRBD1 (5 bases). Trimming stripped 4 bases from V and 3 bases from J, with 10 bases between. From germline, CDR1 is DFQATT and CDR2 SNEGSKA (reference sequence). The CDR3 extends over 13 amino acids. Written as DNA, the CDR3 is TGCAGTGCTAAGCAGACAGACAATCAGCCCCAGCATTTT. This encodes CSAKQTDNQPQHF.

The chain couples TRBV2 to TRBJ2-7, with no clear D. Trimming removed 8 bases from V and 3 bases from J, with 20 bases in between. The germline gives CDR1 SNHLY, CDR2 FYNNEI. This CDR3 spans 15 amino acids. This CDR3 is CASPDPQSSGYEQYF. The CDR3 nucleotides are TGTGCCAGCCCCGATCCACAGAGTTCCGGCTACGAGCAGTACTTC. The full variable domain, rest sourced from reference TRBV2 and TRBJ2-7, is EPEVTQTPSHQVTQMGQEVILRCVPISNHLYFYWYRQILGQKVEFLVSFYNNEISEKSEIFDDQFSVERPDGSNFTLKIRSTKLEDSAMYFCASPDPQSSGYEQYFGPGTRLTVT.

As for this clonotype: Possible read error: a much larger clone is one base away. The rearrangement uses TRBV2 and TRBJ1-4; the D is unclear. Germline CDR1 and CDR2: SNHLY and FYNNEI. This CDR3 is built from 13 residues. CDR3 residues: CASNWGRDDKLFF. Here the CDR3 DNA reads TGTGCCAGCAACTGGGGAAGGGATGATAAACTGTTTTTT. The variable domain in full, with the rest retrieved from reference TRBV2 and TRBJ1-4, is EPEVTQTPSHQVTQMGQEVILRCVPISNHLYFYWYRQILGQKVEFLVSFYNNEISEKSEIFDDQFSVERPDGSNFTLKIRSTKLEDSAMYFCASNWGRDDKLFFGSGTQLSVL.

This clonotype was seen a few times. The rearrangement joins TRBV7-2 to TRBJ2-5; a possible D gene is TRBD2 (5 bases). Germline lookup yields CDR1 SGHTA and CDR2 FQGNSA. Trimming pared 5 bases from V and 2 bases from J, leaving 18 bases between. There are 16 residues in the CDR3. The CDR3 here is CASSQELGREQETQYF. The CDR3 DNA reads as TGTGCCAGCAGCCAAGAGTTAGGCCGGGAACAAGAGACCCAGTACTTC.

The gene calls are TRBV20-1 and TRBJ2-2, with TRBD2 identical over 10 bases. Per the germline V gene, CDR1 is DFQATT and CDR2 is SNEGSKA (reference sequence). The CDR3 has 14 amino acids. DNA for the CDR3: TGCAGAGGCGTGAGCGGGGGGGCGCGGGGGGAGCTGTTTTTT. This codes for CRGVSGGARGELFF.

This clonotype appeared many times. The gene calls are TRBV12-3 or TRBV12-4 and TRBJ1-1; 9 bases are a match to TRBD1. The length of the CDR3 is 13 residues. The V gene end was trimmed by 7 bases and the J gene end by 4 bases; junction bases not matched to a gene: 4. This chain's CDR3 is CASIGTGSTEAFF. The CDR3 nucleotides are TGTGCCAGCATCGGGACAGGGAGCACTGAAGCTTTCTTT.

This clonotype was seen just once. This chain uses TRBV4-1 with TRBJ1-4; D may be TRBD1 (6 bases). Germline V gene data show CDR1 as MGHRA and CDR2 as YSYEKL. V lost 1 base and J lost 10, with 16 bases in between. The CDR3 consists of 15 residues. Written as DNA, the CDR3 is TGCGCCAGCAGCCAAGCATCAGGGGTAGGCCCAAAACTGTTTTTT. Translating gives CASSQASGVGPKLFF.

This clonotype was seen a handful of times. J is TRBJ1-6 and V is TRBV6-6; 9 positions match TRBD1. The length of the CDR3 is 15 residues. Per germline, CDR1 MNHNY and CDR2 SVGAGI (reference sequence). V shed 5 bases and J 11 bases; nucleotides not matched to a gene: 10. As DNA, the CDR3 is TGTGCCAGCAGTAACGGACAGGGGCGTAGGGCACCCCTCCACTTT. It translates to CASSNGQGRRAPLHF.